This T cell receptor (beta chain) stems from a study of cytomegalovirus exposure and HLA in healthy donors. Background on the study: The same platform as the approximately 660 first-cohort repertoires was used for the 120 validation repertoires, a later analysis reported. Findings of the study overall: Rare TCR sequences predominated, though certain public TCRs were found in many donors. Clusters of TCRs from the first cohort tended to co-occur in the 110 or so validation repertoires (as a later analysis found). Cytomegalovirus-associated TCR beta chains were listed, numbering over 150.

The data were produced by immunoSEQ multiplex PCR, yet TCRdb's version contains in-frame clones alone and is incomplete. This sample carries about 160,000 clones, roughly 90% of them seen once, and the ten largest clones take roughly 5.7%. On this clone itself: Its antigen is still unknown.

Trimming took 4 bases from V and 7 from J, leaving 10 bases between them. Germline V gives CDR1 SQVTM, CDR2 ANQGSEA. This CDR3 is 12 amino acids long. The sequencing sample was made of PBMCs. The chain links TRBV29-1 to TRBJ2-2; tentatively, D is TRBD2 (5 bases). The origin of this receptor is a woman in her twenties or thirties in good health and CMV-seronegative. The CDR3: CSVVEGIGELFF. The CDR3 DNA reads TGCAGCGTTGTTGAGGGCATCGGGGAGCTGTTTTTT.